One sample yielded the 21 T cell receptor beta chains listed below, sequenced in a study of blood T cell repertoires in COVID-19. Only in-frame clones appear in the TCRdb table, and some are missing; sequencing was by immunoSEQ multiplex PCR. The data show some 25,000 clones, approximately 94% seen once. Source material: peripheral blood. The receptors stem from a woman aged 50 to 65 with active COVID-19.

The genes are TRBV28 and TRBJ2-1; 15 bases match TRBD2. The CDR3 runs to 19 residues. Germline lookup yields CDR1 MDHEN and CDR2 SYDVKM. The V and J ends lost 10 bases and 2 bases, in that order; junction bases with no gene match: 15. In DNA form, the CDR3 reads TGTGCCACCAACCCCCGGACTAGCGGGAGGGGGCGCCCCTACAATGAGCAGTTCTTC. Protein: CATNPRTSGRGRPYNEQFF.

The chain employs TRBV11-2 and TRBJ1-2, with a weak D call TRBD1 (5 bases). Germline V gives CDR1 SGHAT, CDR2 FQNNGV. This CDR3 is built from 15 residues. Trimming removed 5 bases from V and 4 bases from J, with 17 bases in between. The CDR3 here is CASSTPGGTLYGYTF. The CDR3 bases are TGTGCCAGCAGCACACCCGGGGGGACTCTCTATGGCTACACCTTC.

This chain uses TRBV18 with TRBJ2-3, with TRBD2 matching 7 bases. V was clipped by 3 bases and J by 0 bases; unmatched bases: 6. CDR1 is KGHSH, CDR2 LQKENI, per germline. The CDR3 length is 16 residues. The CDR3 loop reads CASSPPNSGSTDTQYF. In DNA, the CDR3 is TGTGCCAGCTCACCTCCCAATAGCGGGAGCACAGATACGCAGTATTTT.

The CDR3 nucleotides read TGTGCCAGCAGTTTACGGGGTCGGGAGCAGTTCTTC. Translated: CASSLRGREQFF. This rearrangement joins TRBV28 to TRBJ2-1; TRBD2 is a possible D gene (5 bases). The germline V gene has CDR1 MDHEN and CDR2 SYDVKM. The CDR3 extends over 12 amino acids. V lost 2 bases, J lost 10 bases, and 9 bases lay in between.

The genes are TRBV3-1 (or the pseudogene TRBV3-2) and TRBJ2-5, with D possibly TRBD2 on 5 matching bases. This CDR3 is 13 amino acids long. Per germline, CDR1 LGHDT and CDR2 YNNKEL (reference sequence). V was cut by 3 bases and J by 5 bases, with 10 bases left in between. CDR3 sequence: CASSQWQRETQYF. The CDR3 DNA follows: TGTGCCAGCAGCCAGTGGCAGCGGGAGACCCAGTACTTC.

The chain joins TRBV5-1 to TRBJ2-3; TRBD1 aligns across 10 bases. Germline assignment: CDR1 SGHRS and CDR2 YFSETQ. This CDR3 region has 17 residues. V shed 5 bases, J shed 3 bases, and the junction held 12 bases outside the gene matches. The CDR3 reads CASSRQGAGVGTDTQYF. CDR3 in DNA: TGCGCCAGCAGTCGACAGGGGGCGGGAGTCGGGACAGATACGCAGTATTTT.

The CDR3 region is CASSYLGTGAFGTEAFF. DNA of the CDR3: TGTGCCAGCAGTTACTTAGGGACAGGGGCCTTTGGCACTGAAGCTTTCTTT. J is TRBJ1-1 and V is TRBV6-2 or TRBV6-3; TRBD1 aligns across 10 bases. J gave up 4 bases and V 1 base, and 9 bases lay outside the gene matches. Looked up from germline, CDR1 is MNHEY and CDR2 is SVGEGT. The CDR3 covers 17 residues.

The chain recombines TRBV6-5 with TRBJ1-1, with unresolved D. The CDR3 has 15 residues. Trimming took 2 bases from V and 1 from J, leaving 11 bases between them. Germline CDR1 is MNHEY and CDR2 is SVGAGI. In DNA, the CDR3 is TGTGCCAGCAGTTACACGGAGGTGGGGAACACTGAAGCTTTCTTT. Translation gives CASSYTEVGNTEAFF.

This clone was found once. The CDR3 nucleotides read TGTGCCACCAGTGACGCTGGGGGGGGAAACTATGGCTACACCTTC. Its protein product is CATSDAGGGNYGYTF. The rearrangement joins TRBV24-1 to TRBJ1-2; TRBD1 is a possible D gene (5 bases). Looked up from germline, CDR1 is KGHDR and CDR2 is SFDVKD. This CDR3 spans 15 amino acids. Trimming shortened V by 4 bases and J by 2 bases, and 13 bases separated the two germline ends.

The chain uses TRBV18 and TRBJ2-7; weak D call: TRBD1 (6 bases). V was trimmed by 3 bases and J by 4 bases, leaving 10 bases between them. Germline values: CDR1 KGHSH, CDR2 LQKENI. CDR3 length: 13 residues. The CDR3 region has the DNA TGTGCCAGCTCACCTCAAGGGACATACGAGCAGTACGTC. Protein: CASSPQGTYEQYV.

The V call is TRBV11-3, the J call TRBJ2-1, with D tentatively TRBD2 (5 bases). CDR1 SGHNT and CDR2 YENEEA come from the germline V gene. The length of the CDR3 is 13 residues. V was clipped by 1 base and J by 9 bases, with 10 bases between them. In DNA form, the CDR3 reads TGTGCCAGCAGCTTAGTCCTAGGGAGTGAGCAGTTCTTC. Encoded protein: CASSLVLGSEQFF.

DNA for the CDR3: TGTGCCAGCAGCCCCAGGGACAGGGGGCTTTCGGATACGCAGTATTTT. It yields the protein CASSPRDRGLSDTQYF. V and J are TRBV7-2 and TRBJ2-3; 12 bases line up with TRBD1. V shed 5 bases, J shed 6 bases, and the junction held 9 bases outside the gene matches. Germline-derived CDR1 and CDR2 are SGHTA and FQGNSA. This CDR3 region has 16 residues.

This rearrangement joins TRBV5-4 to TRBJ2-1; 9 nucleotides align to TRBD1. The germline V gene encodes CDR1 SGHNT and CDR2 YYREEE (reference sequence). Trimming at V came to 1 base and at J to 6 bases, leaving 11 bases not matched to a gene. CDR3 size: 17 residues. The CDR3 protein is CASSLSTGGVGINEQFF. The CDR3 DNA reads TGTGCCAGCAGCTTGTCTACAGGGGGCGTAGGGATCAATGAGCAGTTCTTC.

The CDR3 DNA reads as TGTGCCAGCAGCGTAGAAGGGGCAGCCTATGGCTACACCTTC. Amino acid sequence: CASSVEGAAYGYTF. The chain employs TRBV9 and TRBJ1-2; D possibly corresponds to TRBD1 (5 bases). There are 14 residues in the CDR3. V was cut by 0 bases and J by 4 bases, with 10 bases left in between. Germline CDR1 is SGDLS and CDR2 is YYNGEE.

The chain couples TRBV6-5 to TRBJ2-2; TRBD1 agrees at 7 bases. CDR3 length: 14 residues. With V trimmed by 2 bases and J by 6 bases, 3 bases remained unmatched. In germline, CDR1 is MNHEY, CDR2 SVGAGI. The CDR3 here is CASSYRGQAGELFF. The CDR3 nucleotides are TGTGCCAGCAGTTACAGGGGGCAGGCCGGGGAGCTGTTTTTT.

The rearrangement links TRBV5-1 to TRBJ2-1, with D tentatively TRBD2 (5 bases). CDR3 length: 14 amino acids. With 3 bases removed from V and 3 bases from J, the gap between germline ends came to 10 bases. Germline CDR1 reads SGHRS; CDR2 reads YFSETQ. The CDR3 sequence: CASSSPGLYNEQFF. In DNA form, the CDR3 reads TGCGCCAGCAGCTCCCCAGGACTCTACAATGAGCAGTTCTTC.

The chain's CDR3 is CASSLIRLAGVTDTQYF. The CDR3 DNA reads as TGTGCCAGCAGCTTAATTCGACTAGCGGGAGTGACAGATACGCAGTATTTT. This rearrangement joins TRBV7-2 to TRBJ2-3; TRBD2 matches at 12 bases. Germline assignment: CDR1 SGHTA and CDR2 FQGNSA. With V trimmed by 2 bases and J by 3 bases, 6 bases remained unmatched. This CDR3 region has 17 residues.

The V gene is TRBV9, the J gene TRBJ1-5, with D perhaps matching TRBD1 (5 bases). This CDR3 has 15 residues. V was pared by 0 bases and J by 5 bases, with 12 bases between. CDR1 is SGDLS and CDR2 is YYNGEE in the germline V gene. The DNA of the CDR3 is TGTGCCAGCAGCGTAGCCCCCAGGGCTGATCAGCCCCAGCATTTT. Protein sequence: CASSVAPRADQPQHF. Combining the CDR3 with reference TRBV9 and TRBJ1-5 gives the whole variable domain DSGVTQTPKHLITATGQRVTLRCSPRSGDLSVYWYQQSLDQGLQFLIQYYNGEERAKGNILERFSAQQFPDLHSELNLSSLELGDSALYFCASSVAPRADQPQHFGDGTRLSIL.

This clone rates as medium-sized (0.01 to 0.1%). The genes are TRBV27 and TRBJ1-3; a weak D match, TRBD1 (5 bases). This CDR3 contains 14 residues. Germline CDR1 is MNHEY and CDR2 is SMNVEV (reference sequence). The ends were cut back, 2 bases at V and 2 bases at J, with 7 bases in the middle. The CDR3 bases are TGTGCCAGCAGTTTAGGGGCGGCTGGAAACACCATATATTTT. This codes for CASSLGAAGNTIYF.

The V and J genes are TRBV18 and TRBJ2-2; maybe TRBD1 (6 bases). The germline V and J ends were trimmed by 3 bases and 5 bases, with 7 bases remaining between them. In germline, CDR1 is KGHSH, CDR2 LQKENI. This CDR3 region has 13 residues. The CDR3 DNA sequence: TGTGCCAGCTCACCCGACAGGACCGGGGAGCTGTTTTTT. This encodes CASSPDRTGELFF.

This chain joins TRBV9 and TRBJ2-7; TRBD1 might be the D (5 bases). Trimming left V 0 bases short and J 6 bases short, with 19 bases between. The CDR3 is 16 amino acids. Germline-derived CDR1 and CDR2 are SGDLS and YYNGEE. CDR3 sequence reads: CASSVDFGSGLGEQYF. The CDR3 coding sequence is TGTGCCAGCAGCGTAGATTTCGGTTCAGGGTTAGGCGAGCAGTACTTC.